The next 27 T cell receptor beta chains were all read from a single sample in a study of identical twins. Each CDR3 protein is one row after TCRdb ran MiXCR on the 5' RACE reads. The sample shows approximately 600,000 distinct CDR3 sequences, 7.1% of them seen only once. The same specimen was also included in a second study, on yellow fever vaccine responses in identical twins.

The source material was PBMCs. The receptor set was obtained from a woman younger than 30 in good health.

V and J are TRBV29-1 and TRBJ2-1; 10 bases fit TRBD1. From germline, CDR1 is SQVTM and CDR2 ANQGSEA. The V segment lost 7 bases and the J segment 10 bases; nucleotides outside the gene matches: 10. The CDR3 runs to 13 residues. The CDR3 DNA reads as TGCAGCGCTTCCCGGGACAGGGGCGCAGAGCAGTTCTTC. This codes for CSASRDRGAEQFF.

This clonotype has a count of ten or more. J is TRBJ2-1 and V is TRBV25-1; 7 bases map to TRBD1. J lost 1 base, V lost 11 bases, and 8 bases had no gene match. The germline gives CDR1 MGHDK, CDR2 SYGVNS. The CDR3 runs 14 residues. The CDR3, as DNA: TGTGCCTCAACAGGGGTAGAATCCTACAATGAGCAGTTCTTC. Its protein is CASTGVESYNEQFF.

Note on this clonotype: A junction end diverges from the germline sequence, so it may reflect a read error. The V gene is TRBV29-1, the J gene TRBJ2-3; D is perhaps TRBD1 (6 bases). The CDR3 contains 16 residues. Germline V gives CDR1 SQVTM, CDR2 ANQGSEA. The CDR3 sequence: CSVKDSRTAWGDTQYF. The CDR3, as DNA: TGCAGCGTTAAAGATTCTCGGACAGCCTGGGGAGATACGCAGTATTTT.

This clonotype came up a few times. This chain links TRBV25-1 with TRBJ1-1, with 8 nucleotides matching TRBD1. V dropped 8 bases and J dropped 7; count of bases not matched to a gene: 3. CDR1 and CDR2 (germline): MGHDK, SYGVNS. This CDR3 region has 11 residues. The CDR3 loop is CASVTGGEAFF. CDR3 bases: TGTGCCAGCGTTACAGGGGGTGAAGCTTTCTTT.

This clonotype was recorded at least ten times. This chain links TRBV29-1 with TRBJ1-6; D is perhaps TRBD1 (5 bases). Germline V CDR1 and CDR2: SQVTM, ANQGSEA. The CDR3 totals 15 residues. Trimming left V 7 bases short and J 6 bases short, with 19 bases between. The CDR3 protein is CSGRTGTDVNSPLHF. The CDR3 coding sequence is TGCAGCGGTAGGACCGGGACGGATGTTAATTCACCCCTCCACTTT.

The chain's CDR3 is CASSRETASSGANVLTF. CDR3 sequence (DNA): TGCGCCAGCAGCCGAGAGACAGCAAGCTCTGGGGCCAACGTCCTGACTTTC. This chain connects TRBV4-1 to TRBJ2-6; a possible D gene is TRBD1 (5 bases). The CDR3 sequence is 17 residues long. Trimming removed 4 bases from V and 0 bases from J, with 13 bases in between. CDR1 and CDR2 (germline): MGHRA, YSYEKL.

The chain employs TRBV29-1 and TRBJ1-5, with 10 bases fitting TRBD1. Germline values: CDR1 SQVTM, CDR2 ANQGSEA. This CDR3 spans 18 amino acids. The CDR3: CRWCGGTGEKSDNQPQHF. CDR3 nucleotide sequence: TGCAGGTGGTGTGGCGGGACAGGGGAGAAGAGTGACAATCAGCCCCAGCATTTT.

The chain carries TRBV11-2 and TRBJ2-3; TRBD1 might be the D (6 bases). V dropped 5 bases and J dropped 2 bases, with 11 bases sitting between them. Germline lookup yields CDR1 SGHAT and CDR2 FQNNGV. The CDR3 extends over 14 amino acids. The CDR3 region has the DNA TGTGCCAGCAGCAGAGGGGGAACCACAGATACGCAGTATTTT. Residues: CASSRGGTTDTQYF.

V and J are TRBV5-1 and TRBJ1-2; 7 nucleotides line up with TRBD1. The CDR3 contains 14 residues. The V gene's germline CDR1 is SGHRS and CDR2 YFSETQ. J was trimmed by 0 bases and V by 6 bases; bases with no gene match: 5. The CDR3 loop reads CASNTGEANYGYTF. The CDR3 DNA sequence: TGCGCCAGCAACACAGGGGAAGCTAACTATGGCTACACCTTC.

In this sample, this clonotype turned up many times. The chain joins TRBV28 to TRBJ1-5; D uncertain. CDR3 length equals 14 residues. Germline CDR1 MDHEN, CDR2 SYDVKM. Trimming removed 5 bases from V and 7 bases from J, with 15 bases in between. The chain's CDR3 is CASSTWTSGQPQHF. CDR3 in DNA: TGTGCCAGCAGTACCTGGACCTCAGGCCAGCCCCAGCATTTT.

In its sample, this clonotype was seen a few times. CDR3 DNA: TGTGCCACCAGTGATGGTAATGAGCAGTTCTTC. Amino acids: CATSDGNEQFF. This chain connects TRBV24-1 to TRBJ2-1; D remains unclear. CDR3 length: 11 amino acids. V shed 3 bases and J shed 7 bases, with 3 bases lying between them. CDR1 is KGHDR, CDR2 SFDVKD, per germline.

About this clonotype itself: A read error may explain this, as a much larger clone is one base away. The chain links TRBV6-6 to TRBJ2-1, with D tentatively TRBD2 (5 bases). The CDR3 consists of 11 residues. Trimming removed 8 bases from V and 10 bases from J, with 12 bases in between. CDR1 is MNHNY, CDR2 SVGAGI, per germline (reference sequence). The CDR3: CASGSPGEQFF. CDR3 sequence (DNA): TGTGCCAGCGGCTCACCGGGAGAGCAGTTCTTC.

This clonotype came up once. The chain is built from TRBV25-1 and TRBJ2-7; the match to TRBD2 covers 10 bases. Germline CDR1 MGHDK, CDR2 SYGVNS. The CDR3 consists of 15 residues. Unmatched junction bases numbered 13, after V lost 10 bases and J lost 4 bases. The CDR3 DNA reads TGTGCCACCCAGTCCCTGACTAGCGGGCCTTACGAGCAGTACTTC. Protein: CATQSLTSGPYEQYF.

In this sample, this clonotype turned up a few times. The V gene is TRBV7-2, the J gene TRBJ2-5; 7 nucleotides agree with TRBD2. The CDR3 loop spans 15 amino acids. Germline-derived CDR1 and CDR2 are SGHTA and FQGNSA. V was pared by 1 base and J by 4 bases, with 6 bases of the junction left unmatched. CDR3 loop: CASSLGAGEGETQYF. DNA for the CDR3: TGTGCCAGCAGCTTAGGCGCGGGAGAAGGAGAGACCCAGTACTTC.

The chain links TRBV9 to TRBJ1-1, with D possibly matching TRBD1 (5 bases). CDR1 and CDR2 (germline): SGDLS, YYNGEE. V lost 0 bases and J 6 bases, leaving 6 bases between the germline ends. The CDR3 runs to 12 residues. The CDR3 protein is CASSVGGAEAFF. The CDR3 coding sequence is TGTGCCAGCAGCGTAGGGGGGGCTGAAGCTTTCTTT.

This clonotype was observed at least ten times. DNA for the CDR3: TGTGCCAGCAGCTTAGGGGGTCGGCCGTCGGAGCAGTTCTTC. This sequence encodes CASSLGGRPSEQFF. The V and J genes are TRBV7-2 and TRBJ2-1; no reliable D call. The germline V gene encodes CDR1 SGHTA and CDR2 FQGNSA. The CDR3 has 14 residues. V gave up 1 base and J gave up 10 bases, with 14 bases separating them.

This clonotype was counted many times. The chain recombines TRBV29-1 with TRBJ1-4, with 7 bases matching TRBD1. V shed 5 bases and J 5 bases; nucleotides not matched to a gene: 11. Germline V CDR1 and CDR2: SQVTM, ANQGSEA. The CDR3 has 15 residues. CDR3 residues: CSVPADTGVNEKLFF. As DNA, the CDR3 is TGCAGCGTTCCAGCGGATACAGGGGTAAATGAAAAACTGTTTTTT.

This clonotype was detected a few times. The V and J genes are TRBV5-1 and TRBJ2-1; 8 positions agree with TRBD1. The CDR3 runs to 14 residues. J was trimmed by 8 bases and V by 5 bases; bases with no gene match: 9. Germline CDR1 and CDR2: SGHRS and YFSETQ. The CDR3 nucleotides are TGCGCCAGCAGGGCGACAGGGGATTATGATGAGCAGTTCTTC. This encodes CASRATGDYDEQFF.

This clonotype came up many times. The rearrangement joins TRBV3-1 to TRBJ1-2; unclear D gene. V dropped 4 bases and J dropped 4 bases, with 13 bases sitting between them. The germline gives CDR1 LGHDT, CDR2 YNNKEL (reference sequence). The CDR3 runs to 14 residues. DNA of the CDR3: TGTGCCAGCAGCCGTAAAGCAGCCCCCTATGGCTACACCTTC. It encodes CASSRKAAPYGYTF.

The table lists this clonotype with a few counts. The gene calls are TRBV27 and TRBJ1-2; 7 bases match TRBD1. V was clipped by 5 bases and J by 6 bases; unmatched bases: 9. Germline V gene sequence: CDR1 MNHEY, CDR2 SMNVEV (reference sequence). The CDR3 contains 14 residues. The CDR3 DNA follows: TGTGCCAGCAGTCCCCGAGACAGGGTGCATGGCTACACCTTC. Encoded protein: CASSPRDRVHGYTF.

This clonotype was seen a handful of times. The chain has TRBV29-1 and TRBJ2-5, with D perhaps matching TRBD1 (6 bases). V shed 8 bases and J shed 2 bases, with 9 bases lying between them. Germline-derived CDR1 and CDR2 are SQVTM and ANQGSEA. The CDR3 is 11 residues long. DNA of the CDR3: TGCAGCTCGGGACAACAAGAGACCCAGTACTTC. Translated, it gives CSSGQQETQYF.

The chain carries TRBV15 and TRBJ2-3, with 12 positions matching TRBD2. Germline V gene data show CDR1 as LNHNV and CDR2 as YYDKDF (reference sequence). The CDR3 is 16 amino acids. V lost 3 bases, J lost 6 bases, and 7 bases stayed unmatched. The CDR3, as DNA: TGTGCCACCAGCAGGGCTAGCGGGGGGGCGGGCGATACGCAGTATTTT. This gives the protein CATSRASGGAGDTQYF. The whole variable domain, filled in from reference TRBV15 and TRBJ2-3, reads DAMVIQNPRYQVTQFGKPVTLSCSQTLNHNVMYWYQQKSSQAPKLLFHYYDKDFNNEADTPDNFQSRRPNTSFCFLDIRSPGLGDTAMYLCATSRASGGAGDTQYFGPGTRLTVL.

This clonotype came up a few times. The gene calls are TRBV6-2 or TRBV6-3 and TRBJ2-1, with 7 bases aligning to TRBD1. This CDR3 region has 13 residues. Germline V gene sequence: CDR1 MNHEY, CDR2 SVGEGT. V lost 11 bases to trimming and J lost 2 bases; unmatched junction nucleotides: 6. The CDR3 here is CACRDSTYNEQFF. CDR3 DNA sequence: TGTGCCTGTCGGGACAGCACCTACAATGAGCAGTTCTTC.

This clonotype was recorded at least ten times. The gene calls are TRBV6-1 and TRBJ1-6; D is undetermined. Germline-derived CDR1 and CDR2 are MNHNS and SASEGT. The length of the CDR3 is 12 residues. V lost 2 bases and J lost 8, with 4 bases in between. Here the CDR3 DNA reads TGTGCCAGCAGTGAACGGTATTCACCCCTCCACTTT. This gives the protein CASSERYSPLHF.

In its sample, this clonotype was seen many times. DNA of the CDR3: TGTGCCAGCAGCTTACCGGGATTAAACATTCAGTACTTC. Protein product: CASSLPGLNIQYF. The chain carries TRBV7-9 and TRBJ2-4; D perhaps matches TRBD2 (5 bases). This CDR3 is 13 amino acids long. CDR1 is SEHNR, CDR2 FQNEAQ, per germline (reference sequence). The germline V and J ends were trimmed by 2 bases and 6 bases, with 8 bases remaining between them.

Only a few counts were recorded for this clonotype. The CDR3 DNA reads TGTGCCAGCAGCGCGGGACAGGCTTCTCTCTACGAGCAGTACTTC. It encodes CASSAGQASLYEQYF. The chain is built from TRBV5-4 and TRBJ2-7; 8 nucleotides agree with TRBD1. CDR3 length: 15 amino acids. Germline lookup yields CDR1 SGHNT and CDR2 YYREEE (reference sequence). The V and J ends lost 4 bases and 3 bases, in that order; junction bases with no gene match: 9. The whole variable domain, filled in from reference TRBV5-4 and TRBJ2-7, reads ETGVTQSPTHLIKTRGQQVTLRCSSQSGHNTVSWYQQALGQGPQFIFQYYREEENGRGNFPPRFSGLQFPNYSSELNVNALELDDSALYLCASSAGQASLYEQYFGPGTRLTVT.

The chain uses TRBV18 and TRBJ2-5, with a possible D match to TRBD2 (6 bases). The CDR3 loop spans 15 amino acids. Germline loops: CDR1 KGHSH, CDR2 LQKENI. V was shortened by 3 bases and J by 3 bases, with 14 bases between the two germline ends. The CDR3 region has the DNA TGTGCCAGCTCACCTGCTGGGCGGGAAGAAGAGACCCAGTACTTC. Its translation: CASSPAGREEETQYF.